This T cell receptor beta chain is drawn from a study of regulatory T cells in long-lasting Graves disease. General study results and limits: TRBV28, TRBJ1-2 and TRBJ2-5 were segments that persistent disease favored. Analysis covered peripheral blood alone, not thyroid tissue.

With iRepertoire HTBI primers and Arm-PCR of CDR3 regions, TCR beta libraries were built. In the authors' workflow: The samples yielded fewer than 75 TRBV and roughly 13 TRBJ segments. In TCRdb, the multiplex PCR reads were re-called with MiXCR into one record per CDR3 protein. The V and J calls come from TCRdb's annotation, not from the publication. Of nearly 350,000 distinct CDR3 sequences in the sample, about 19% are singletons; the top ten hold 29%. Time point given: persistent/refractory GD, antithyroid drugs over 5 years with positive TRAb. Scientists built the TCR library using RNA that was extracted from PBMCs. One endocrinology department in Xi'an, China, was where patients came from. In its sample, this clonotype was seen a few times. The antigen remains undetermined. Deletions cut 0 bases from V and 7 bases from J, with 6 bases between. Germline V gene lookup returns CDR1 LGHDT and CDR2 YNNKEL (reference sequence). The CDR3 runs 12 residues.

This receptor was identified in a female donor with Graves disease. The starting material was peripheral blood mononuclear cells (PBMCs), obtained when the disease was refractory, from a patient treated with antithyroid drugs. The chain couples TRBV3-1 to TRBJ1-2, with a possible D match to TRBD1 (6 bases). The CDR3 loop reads CASSQEGAGYTF. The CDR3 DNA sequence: TGTGCCAGCAGCCAAGAGGGGGCTGGCTACACCTTC.